This T cell receptor beta chain was recorded in a study of T cells in Graves' hyperthyroidism and ophthalmopathy. The CDR3 regions of TCR beta were amplified from RNA transcripts. A set of HTBI primers served as the primers for a first-round RT-PCR of the TCR CDR3. From the multiplex PCR reads, TCRdb called clonotypes with MiXCR, one entry per CDR3 protein. Seen here are hundreds of thousands of distinct CDR3 sequences, about 14% observed once, and the top ten hold approximately 12%. This clonotype has at least ten counts. Germline V lookup: CDR1 KGHSH, CDR2 LQKENI. J was trimmed by 6 bases and V by 1 base; bases with no gene match: 3. The CDR3 sequence is 15 residues long.

This TCR was sampled from a woman in her 50s with Graves' ophthalmopathy. The gene calls are TRBV18 and TRBJ2-2, with 9 nucleotides matching TRBD2. Sequencing used blood. CDR3 sequence: CASSPQLAGPGELFF. CDR3 sequence (DNA): TGTGCCAGCTCACCACAACTAGCGGGCCCCGGGGAGCTGTTTTTT.